Below, one TCR beta chain is given with its context. Seattle patients were enrolled during active infection and followed longitudinally. This CDR3 has 15 residues. Germline CDR1 is LNHDA and CDR2 is SQIVND (reference sequence). The trim removed 7 bases at V and 10 bases at J, leaving 12 bases unmatched. Per the original methods: Researchers report that nucleated cell counts were estimated from reference gene primer amplification. TCRdb's copy holds only in-frame clones and misses some; the assay was immunoSEQ multiplex PCR. Clonal size and the V and J genes are those of that table, whereas D and trimming came from the DNA. The sample includes about 130,000 clones, about 76% of them seen just once. This sample is drawn from a study of blood T cell repertoires in COVID-19. Background on the study: The cDNA or gDNA used as material had been derived from T cells, B-cell-depleted T cells, or PBMCs.

The V gene is TRBV19, the J gene TRBJ2-1, with 11 bases lining up with TRBD2. The sequenced sample was peripheral blood. This receptor was obtained from a woman in her seventies with COVID-19, enrolled during active disease. Here the CDR3 DNA reads TGTGCCAGTACCCCGGAGCTAGCGGGGGGAGGGGAGCAGTTCTTC. Its translation: CASTPELAGGGEQFF.